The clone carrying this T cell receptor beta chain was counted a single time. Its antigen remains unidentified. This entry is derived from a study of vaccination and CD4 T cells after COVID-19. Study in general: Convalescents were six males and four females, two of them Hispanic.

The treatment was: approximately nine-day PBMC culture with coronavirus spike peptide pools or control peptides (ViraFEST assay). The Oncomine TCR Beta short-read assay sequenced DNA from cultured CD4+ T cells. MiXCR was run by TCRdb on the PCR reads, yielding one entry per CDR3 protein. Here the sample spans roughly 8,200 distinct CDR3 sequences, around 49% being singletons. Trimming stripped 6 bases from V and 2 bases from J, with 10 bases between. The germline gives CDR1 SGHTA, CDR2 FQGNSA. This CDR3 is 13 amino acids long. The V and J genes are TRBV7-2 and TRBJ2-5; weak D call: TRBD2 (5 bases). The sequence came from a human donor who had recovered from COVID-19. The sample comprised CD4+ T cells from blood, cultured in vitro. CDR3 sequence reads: CASSRAVQETQYF. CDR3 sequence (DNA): TGTGCCAGCAGTCGAGCGGTGCAAGAGACCCAGTACTTC.